This TCR beta chain derives from a study of tissue T cells after allogeneic stem cell transplantation. General study results and limits: Within patients, tissue anatomy strongly shaped TCR repertoire composition.

CDR1 is SNHLY, CDR2 FYNGKV, per germline (reference sequence). The CDR3 runs 10 residues. V was clipped by 8 bases and J by 8 bases, with 9 bases between them. The data were produced by immunoSEQ multiplex PCR, yet TCRdb's version contains in-frame clones alone and is incomplete. The sample yields around 2,000 clones, roughly 51% seen once. This clone was picked up one time. Antigen unknown. Gene names refer to mouse genes. The read finishes 1 residue shy of the CDR3 end, and the germline J gene is used to complete it. Time point of the sample: mouse harvest day 14 after allogeneic transplant. Tail vein injection delivered 10^7 T-cell-depleted bone marrow cells and 10^6 splenic CD5+ T cells.

The sequence was obtained from a female BALB/c mouse given C57BL/6 T cells with graft-versus-host disease after an allogeneic hematopoietic cell transplant. The source material was lymph node tissue. This chain uses TRBV3 with TRBJ1-1; a possible D gene is TRBD1 (5 bases). The CDR3 spells CASGGGEVFF. CDR3 DNA, as far as it was read: TGTGCCAGCGGGGGAGGGGAAGTCTTC.